The sequence of this T cell receptor beta chain was determined in a study of cytomegalovirus exposure and HLA in healthy donors (dated by TCRdb to 2016 to 2017). Regarding the research as a whole: The approximately 710 repertoires of the first cohort and the roughly 110 validation repertoires were produced on the same platform, according to a later analysis. The study aimed to test whether signatures of past pathogen exposure could be identified by cataloging public T cell receptors. Besides the first cohort of approximately 710 subjects, a separate validation cohort made up of 95 to 150 different subjects was used. To predict cytomegalovirus infection status, the study combined high-throughput TCR immunosequencing, statistical association of individual TCRs with disease status, and machine learning.

Separate from the roughly 700-subject first cohort, the validation cohort of roughly 120 subjects was the group to which the donors belonged. General findings and caveats noted by the study authors: A later analysis lacked HLA typing for the validation cohort, so it scored co-occurrence in that cohort across all 110 or so repertoires. Across donors, most TCR sequences were observed very rarely, whereas some public TCRs were present in many individuals. A total of 150 or so TCR beta chains were listed by the study as associated with cytomegalovirus. Subsequent analysis determined that TCRs grouped into clusters in the first cohort also showed a tendency toward co-occurrence across the 90 to 150 validation repertoires, and about 93% of cluster scores exceeded 0. Three of the identified cytomegalovirus-associated TCR beta chains were confirmed in vitro to be specific for cytomegalovirus antigens. Cytomegalovirus status was reported to be diagnosed by the classifier with high specificity and sensitivity in both the original and validation cohorts. According to the authors, the approach could potentially be generalized to other disease states and immunological phenotypes.

This clone was picked up a small number of times. The clone's antigen remains unknown. Base qualities are not at hand, and no much larger clone is one base apart. The CDR1 and CDR2 encoded by the germline V gene are SGHRS and YFSETQ. Trimming accounts for 4 bases at V and 6 bases at J, while the number of junction bases matched to no gene is 10. Including the terminal cysteine and phenylalanine, the CDR3 comprises 16 residues. Left in the record is the CDR3 DNA by itself, 48 bases read in frame from the first base. The library was generated by the immunoSEQ multiplex PCR assay. The paper's processing steps were these. A statistical classification framework was built for diagnosing cytomegalovirus status from the catalog of TCR beta chain sequences. Sourced from immuneACCESS, this table was stored by TCRdb with only in-frame sequences that have V and J called. A share of the clones is absent; for the studies checked, an unresolved V gene accounts for under half, and the remainder has no known explanation. The DNA gave D and trimming, while V, J and clone size come from that table. The sample table holds around 200,000 clones, of which about 81% were seen once. The ten largest account for 1% to 1.5% of the sample.

The sequencing input was PBMCs. This receptor was identified in a woman aged 25 to 39 in good health and CMV-seronegative. The chain employs TRBV5-1 and TRBJ2-4; the junction holds 10 bases that match TRBD2. The base sequence is TGCGCCAGCAGCCACAGCGGGGGGGCCGTAAGAAACATTCAGTACTTC. This sequence encodes CASSHSGGAVRNIQYF.